This TCR beta chain was recorded in a study of radiotherapy plus CTLA-4 blockade in lung cancer. On the study more broadly: For about 18% of patients, objective responses occurred, and approximately 31% had disease control.

This clone was observed a few times. Per the germline V gene, CDR1 is MNHNY and CDR2 is SVGAGI (reference sequence). V was cut by 10 bases and J by 6 bases, with 13 bases left in between. The length of the CDR3 is 11 residues. The method was immunoSEQ multiplex PCR; TCRdb's version includes in-frame clones alone and lacks a portion of them. The sample consists of roughly 50,000 clones, approximately 86% of them appearing once. CTLA-4 blockade using ipilimumab, together with focal radiation, was received by patients with chemo-refractory metastatic non-small-cell lung cancer. The clonotype was recovered from a human donor with non-small cell lung cancer that progressed on radiotherapy plus ipilimumab. Some clones in this sample may be carry-over from other donors' samples. The chain is built from TRBV6-6 and TRBJ2-7, with D possibly TRBD2 on 6 matching bases. The specimen was peripheral blood, collected from a patient treated with radiotherapy plus ipilimumab. CDR3 loop: CATREAGEQYF. The CDR3 bases are TGTGCCACCAGGGAAGCGGGCGAGCAGTACTTC.